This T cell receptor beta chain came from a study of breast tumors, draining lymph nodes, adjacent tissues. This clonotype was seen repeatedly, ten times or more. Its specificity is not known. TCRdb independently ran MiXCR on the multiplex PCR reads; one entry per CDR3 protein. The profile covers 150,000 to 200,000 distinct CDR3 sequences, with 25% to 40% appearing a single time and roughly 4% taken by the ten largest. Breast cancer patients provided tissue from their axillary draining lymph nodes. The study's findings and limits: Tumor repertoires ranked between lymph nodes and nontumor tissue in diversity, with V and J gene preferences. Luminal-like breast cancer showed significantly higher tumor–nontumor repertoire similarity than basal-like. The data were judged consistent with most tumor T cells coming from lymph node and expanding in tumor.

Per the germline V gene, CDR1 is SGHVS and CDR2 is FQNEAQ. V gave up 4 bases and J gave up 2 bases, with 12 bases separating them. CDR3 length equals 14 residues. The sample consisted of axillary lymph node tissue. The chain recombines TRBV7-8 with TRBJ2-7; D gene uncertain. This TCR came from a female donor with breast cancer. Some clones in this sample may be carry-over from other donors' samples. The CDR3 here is CASSYNSPPYEQYF. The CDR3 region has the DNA TGTGCCAGCAGCTATAACTCGCCACCCTACGAGCAGTACTTC. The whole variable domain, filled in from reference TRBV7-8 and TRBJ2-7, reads GAGVSQSPRYKVAKRGQDVALRCDPISGHVSLFWYQQALGQGPEFLTYFQNEAQLDKSGLPSDRFFAERPEGSVSTLKIQRTQQEDSAVYLCASSYNSPPYEQYFGPGTRLTVT.